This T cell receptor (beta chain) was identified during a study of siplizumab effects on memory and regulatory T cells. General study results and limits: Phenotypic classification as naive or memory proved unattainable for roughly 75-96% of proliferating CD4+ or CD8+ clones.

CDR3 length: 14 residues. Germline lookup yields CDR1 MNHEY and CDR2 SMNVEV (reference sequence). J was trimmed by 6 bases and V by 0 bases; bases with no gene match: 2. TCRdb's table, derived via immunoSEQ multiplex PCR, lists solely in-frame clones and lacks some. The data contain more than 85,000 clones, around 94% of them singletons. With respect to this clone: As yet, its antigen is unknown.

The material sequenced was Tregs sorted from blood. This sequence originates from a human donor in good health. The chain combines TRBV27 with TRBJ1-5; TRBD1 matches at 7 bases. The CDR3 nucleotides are TGTGCCAGCAGTTTATCAGGGGGCTTTCAGCCCCAGCATTTT. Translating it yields CASSLSGGFQPQHF.